Listed below are T cell receptor beta chains from one sample, sequenced in a study of cytomegalovirus exposure and HLA in healthy donors. TCRdb keeps only in-frame clones here, not all; method: immunoSEQ multiplex PCR. The sample shows about 200,000 clones, approximately 82% of them seen only once. Sequences were obtained from PBMCs. The receptor source for this set is a woman younger than 45 in good health and CMV-seropositive. Both conserved end residues are part of each CDR3. A D gene is named only where the DNA matches it firmly. Not all rows give a size; the values are once, few, many and, for expanded clones, a class.

j_call d_call v_call cdr3_length clone_size cdr3_nt cdr3_aa
TRBJ2-2 TRBD2 TRBV7-3 19 . TGTGCCAGCAGCCCGGGCTTGGGACTAGCGGGAGTAGGGACCGGGGAGCTGTTTTTT CASSPGLGLAGVGTGELFF
TRBJ2-3 . TRBV27 13 . TGTGCCAGCAGTTTAGTAGGCACAGATACGCAGTATTTT CASSLVGTDTQYF
TRBJ1-5 . TRBV28 15 . TGTGCCAGCAGTCCCCCAACGGGTAGCAATCAGCCCCAGCATTTT CASSPPTGSNQPQHF
TRBJ1-3 . TRBV30 13 few TGTGCCTGGGGTGGCAGCTCTGGAAACACCATATATTTT CAWGGSSGNTIYF
TRBJ2-7 TRBD1 TRBV2 14 . TGTGCCAGCAGTGGGAGACAGGGCAGGTACGAGCAGTACTTC CASSGRQGRYEQYF
TRBJ2-5 TRBD2 TRBV11-2 14 . TGTGCCAGCAGCTTAGTTGGGCGGGAGGGGACCCAGTACTTC CASSLVGREGTQYF
TRBJ1-1 . TRBV11-2 18 . TGTGCCAGCAGCTTAGCTCCTCGGTTGCAGGGGAGGGGCACTGAAGCTTTCTTT CASSLAPRLQGRGTEAFF
TRBJ2-3 . TRBV28 14 . TGTGCCAGCAGTTTCGAAGGACTCGAAGATACGCAGTATTTT CASSFEGLEDTQYF
TRBJ2-4 . TRBV30 12 . TGTGCCTGGAGTCCCGGAGAGGACATTCAGTACTTC CAWSPGEDIQYF
TRBJ2-1 . TRBV19 16 . TGTGCCAGTAGTAATCGTGGAGGGGGCGAGGGAGATGAGCAGTTCTTC CASSNRGGGEGDEQFF
TRBJ2-5 TRBD2 TRBV7-8 17 . TGTGCCAGCAGCCTCTGGACTAGCGGGCGATCCGGAGAGACCCAGTACTTC CASSLWTSGRSGETQYF
TRBJ1-2 . TRBV2 14 . TGTGCCAGCAGTGAGGCCAGGGGTAGGGGTGGCTACACCTTC CASSEARGRGGYTF
TRBJ2-7 TRBD2 TRBV7-2 15 . TGTGCCAGCAGCTTTGAGGGTACTAGCGGCTACGAGCAGTACTTC CASSFEGTSGYEQYF
TRBJ1-5 . TRBV19 16 few TGTGCCAGCCTAGGGGGTGGAGGTAATCGCAATCAGCCCCAGCATTTT CASLGGGGNRNQPQHF
TRBJ2-7 . TRBV7-9 11 once TGTGCCAGCAGCTCGGGTAACGAGCAGTACTTC CASSSGNEQYF
TRBJ2-7 . TRBV5-6 17 . TGTGCCAGCAGCTCCACCCGTCTCCGGGACTTTTCCTACGAGCAGTACTTC CASSSTRLRDFSYEQYF
TRBJ1-2 . TRBV28 13 . TGTGCCAGCAGTTTAGGGGGGGACTATGGCTACACCTTC CASSLGGDYGYTF
TRBJ2-5 TRBD1 TRBV7-7 15 . TGTGCTAGCAGCCCAGACAGGGGAGAAGCAGAGACCCAGTACTTC CASSPDRGEAETQYF
TRBJ2-3 . TRBV29-1 15 . TGCAGCGTTGAAGGGGGCAGGAGCAGCACAGATACGCAGTATTTT CSVEGGRSSTDTQYF
TRBJ1-1 . TRBV12-5 16 . TGTGCTAGTGGTTTGGTACGGGGGTTCATGAACAAGGAAGCTTTCTTT CASGLVRGFMNKEAFF